This is a list of T cell receptor beta chains from one sample in a study of vaccination effects on CD4 cells after COVID-19. The assay was immunoSEQ multiplex PCR, and TCRdb's table has in-frame clones only and misses some. The sample lists approximately 47,000 clones; around 70% were seen once. Antigens for these TCRs are unknown. Here the sequenced sample was CD4+ T cells from PBMCs cultured without peptide, taken after COVID-19 vaccination. The receptors were gathered from a human donor who received a COVID-19 vaccine. Both conserved end residues are part of each CDR3. A D gene is named only where the DNA matches it firmly. Not all rows give a size; the values are once, few, many and, for expanded clones, a class.

V,D,J,size,DNA,CDR3
TRBV19,NA,TRBJ2-3,NA,TGTGCCAGTAGCGGGCGGACGGCAGCTAGCACAGATACGCAGTATTTT,CASSGRTAASTDTQYF
TRBV29-1,TRBD1,TRBJ2-5,NA,TGCAGCGTGCCGGGACAGGGGTACCAAGAGACCCAGTACTTC,CSVPGQGYQETQYF
TRBV24-1,NA,TRBJ1-5,few,TGTGCCACCAGTGGAACGCCAAATCAGCCCCAGCATTTT,CATSGTPNQPQHF
TRBV30,NA,TRBJ1-3,few,TGTGCCTGGAGTGTATGGTCGTACTCTGGAAACACCATATATTTT,CAWSVWSYSGNTIYF
TRBV2,TRBD2,TRBJ2-1,NA,TGTGCCAGCTTCCGACTAGCGGGGGGGCTTGGCAATGAGCAGTTCTTC,CASFRLAGGLGNEQFF
TRBV25-1,NA,TRBJ2-2,once,TGTGCCAGCAAATCTGGCTACTTCGGGGAGCTGTTTTTT,CASKSGYFGELFF
TRBV30,NA,TRBJ1-5,NA,TGTGCCTGGGCCGGGCAGGGTTCCCAGCCCCAGCATTTT,CAWAGQGSQPQHF
TRBV19,NA,TRBJ1-5,NA,TGTGCCAGTAGTATTACGGGGGTCGGGCAGCCCCAGCATTTT,CASSITGVGQPQHF
TRBV10-3,TRBD1,TRBJ2-7,NA,TGTGCCATCAGTTCAATCCCGGGACAGGGAAGGAACTACGAGCAGTACTTC,CAISSIPGQGRNYEQYF
TRBV18,NA,TRBJ2-5,NA,TGTGCCAGCTCACCACCGAACAGCCAAGAGACCCAGTACTTC,CASSPPNSQETQYF
TRBV2,NA,TRBJ2-3,NA,TGTGCCAGCAGTGAAAGTATAGGGCAGGCGCAGTATTTT,CASSESIGQAQYF
TRBV7-2,NA,TRBJ2-3,NA,TGTGCCAGCAGCCCCGTGTCCGGGGCGCAGTATTTT,CASSPVSGAQYF
TRBV28,TRBD1,TRBJ1-3,NA,TGTGCCAGCAGTTCTCCGGGACAGGGCGCTAACCGAAACACCATATATTTT,CASSSPGQGANRNTIYF
TRBV5-4,NA,TRBJ1-3,few,TGTGCCAGCAGCTTCAAAAATCGGTCGGGAGGAAACACCATATATTTT,CASSFKNRSGGNTIYF
TRBV11-2,NA,TRBJ1-1,NA,TGTGCCAGCAGCTTAGGTTCAGCCAACACTGAAGCTTTCTTT,CASSLGSANTEAFF
TRBV5-1,NA,TRBJ2-2,few,TGCGCCAGCAGCTCCCTGACAGCCTCGAACACCGGGGAGCTGTTTTTT,CASSSLTASNTGELFF
TRBV5-4,TRBD1,TRBJ2-7,few,TGTGCCAGCAGCCCGAAGGGACAGAGCTCCTACGAGCAGTACTTC,CASSPKGQSSYEQYF
TRBV2,NA,TRBJ1-3,NA,TGTGCCAGCAGGACAGGTCTCTCTGGAAACACCATATATTTT,CASRTGLSGNTIYF
TRBV2,NA,TRBJ2-2,NA,TGTGCCAGCAGTGAAAACACCGTAAACACCGGGGAGCTGTTTTTT,CASSENTVNTGELFF
TRBV6-6,NA,TRBJ2-6,NA,TGTGCCAGCAGCACGGGACTTCCTGGGGCCAACGTCCTGACTTTC,CASSTGLPGANVLTF
TRBV3-1/TRBV3-2,TRBD2,TRBJ2-7,many,TGTGCCAGCAGCCCCGGGACTAGTTTCCCCTACGAGCAGTACTTC,CASSPGTSFPYEQYF
TRBV11-2,NA,TRBJ1-2,NA,TGTGCCAGTAGCCGGACAGTGTTTGGCTACACCTTC,CASSRTVFGYTF
TRBV27,NA,TRBJ2-1,NA,TGTGCCAGCAGTTTAGTCAGGGGTCATGAGCAGTTCTTC,CASSLVRGHEQFF
TRBV4-1,NA,TRBJ1-2,NA,TGCGCCAGCAGGAATCCGGCGGTCGGCAAGGACTACACCTTC,CASRNPAVGKDYTF
TRBV5-1,TRBD2,TRBJ2-2,NA,TGCGCCAGCAAATGGAGCGGGAGCGGAACCGGGGAGCTGTTTTTT,CASKWSGSGTGELFF
TRBV27,TRBD1,TRBJ2-3,NA,TGTGCCAGCAGTGCCAGACAGGGGGCAGATACGCAGTATTTT,CASSARQGADTQYF
TRBV6-1,TRBD2,TRBJ2-7,NA,TGTGCCAGCAGTGAACGGGGCATCGGGACTAGTCACTACGAGCAGTACTTC,CASSERGIGTSHYEQYF
TRBV4-1,TRBD2,TRBJ2-1,NA,TGCGCCAGCAGCCAGGGAGGGACGGGACTAGCGGGGGGCTATTTTGAGCAGTTCTTC,CASSQGGTGLAGGYFEQFF
TRBV15,NA,TRBJ1-5,NA,TGTGCCACCAGCAGAGATATCAAAGGGCAGCCCCAGCATTTT,CATSRDIKGQPQHF
TRBV5-1,TRBD1,TRBJ1-4,NA,TGCGCCAGCAGCCGAGAGAGATACAGGGGGCCAGCAGATACTAATGAAAAACTGTTTTTT,CASSRERYRGPADTNEKLFF
TRBV10-2,NA,TRBJ1-1,NA,TGCGCCACCTCTCTCGACAGGCTGATGAACACTGAAGCTTTCTTT,CATSLDRLMNTEAFF
TRBV4-1,TRBD1,TRBJ2-2,few,TGCGCCAGCAGCCCGGGGACAGCAAACACCGGGGAGCTGTTTTTT,CASSPGTANTGELFF
TRBV11-3,TRBD2,TRBJ2-1,NA,TGTGCCAGCAGCCTAGCTAGCGGGAATGAGCAGTTCTTC,CASSLASGNEQFF
TRBV21-1,NA,TRBJ1-1,NA,TGTGCCAGCAGCAAAGAAGGGTGTGGAGTCTGGGAACCGAACACTGAAGCTTTCTTT,CASSKEGCGVWEPNTEAFF
TRBV29-1,TRBD1,TRBJ1-2,NA,TGCAGCGTTTTCCCCTCGGACAGGGACGGCTATGGCTACACCTTC,CSVFPSDRDGYGYTF
TRBV5-1,NA,TRBJ1-2,NA,TGCGCCAGCAGCTTGAGCGGGGACGGTAACTATGGCTACACCTTC,CASSLSGDGNYGYTF
TRBV30,NA,TRBJ1-4,NA,TGTGCCTGGAGTGAATCGACTAATGAAAAACTGTTTTTT,CAWSESTNEKLFF
TRBV24-1,NA,TRBJ2-1,NA,TGTGCCACCAGTCCTCAGGTTGGCTATGAGCAGTTCTTC,CATSPQVGYEQFF
TRBV14,TRBD1,TRBJ1-2,NA,TGTGCCAGCAGCCCAACCGCGATGACAGGGGCTAACTATGGCTACACCTTC,CASSPTAMTGANYGYTF
TRBV6-5,TRBD2,TRBJ2-5,few,TGTGCCAGCAGTTACTCCGCGGGGGTCCCGTACTTC,CASSYSAGVPYF
TRBV3-1/TRBV3-2,NA,TRBJ1-1,NA,TGTGCCAGCAGCCAAGGGGCGAACACTGAAGCTTTCTTT,CASSQGANTEAFF
TRBV5-4,NA,TRBJ2-6,NA,TGTGCCAGCAGCTTGACCCACGGTGGTGGGGCCAACGTCCTGACTTTC,CASSLTHGGGANVLTF
TRBV6-1,NA,TRBJ1-1,NA,TGTGCCAGCAGTGAACAGGGGTTACGGGAAGCTTTCTTT,CASSEQGLREAFF
TRBV5-4,TRBD1,TRBJ2-5,few,TGTGCCAGCAGTTCAACGACAGGGTCCCAAGAGACCCAGTACTTC,CASSSTTGSQETQYF
TRBV3-1/TRBV3-2,NA,TRBJ1-2,NA,TGTGCCAGCAGCCAAAATTTTGTAGGCGCCGCTAACTATGGCTACACCTTC,CASSQNFVGAANYGYTF
TRBV24-1,NA,TRBJ1-5,NA,TGTGCCACCCGTGGGAGCAATCAGCCCCAGCATTTT,CATRGSNQPQHF
TRBV5-8,NA,TRBJ2-7,NA,TGTGCCAGCAGCTCGGTCGGCTACGAGCAGTACTTC,CASSSVGYEQYF